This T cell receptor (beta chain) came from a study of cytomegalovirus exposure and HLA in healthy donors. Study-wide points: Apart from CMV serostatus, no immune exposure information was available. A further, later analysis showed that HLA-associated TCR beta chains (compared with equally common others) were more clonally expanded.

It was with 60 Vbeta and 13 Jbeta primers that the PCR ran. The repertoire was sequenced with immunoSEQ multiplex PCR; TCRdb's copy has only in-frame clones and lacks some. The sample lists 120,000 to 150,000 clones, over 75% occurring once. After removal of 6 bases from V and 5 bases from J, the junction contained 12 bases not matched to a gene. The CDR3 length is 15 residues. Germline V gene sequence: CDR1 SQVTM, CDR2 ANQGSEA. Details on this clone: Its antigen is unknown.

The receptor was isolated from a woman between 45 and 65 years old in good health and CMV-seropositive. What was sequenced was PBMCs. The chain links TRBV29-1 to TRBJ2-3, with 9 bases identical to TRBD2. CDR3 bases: TGCAGCGTGGACGACTTGAGCGGGGGGTTAGATACGCAGTATTTT. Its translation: CSVDDLSGGLDTQYF.